This T cell receptor beta chain was sequenced during a study of T cell changes during pregnancy in multiple sclerosis. This CDR3 spans 15 amino acids. The trim removed 5 bases at V and 4 bases at J, leaving 9 bases unmatched. The V gene's germline CDR1 is SEHNR and CDR2 FQNEAQ (reference sequence). Libraries were prepared by immunoSEQ multiplex PCR; TCRdb keeps only in-frame clonotypes and omits some of them. This sample carries about 87,000 clones, over 85% of them seen once, and the ten largest clones take about 1.4%. The chain has TRBV7-9 and TRBJ2-7, with TRBD1 matching over 9 bases. This clonotype was sampled from a female donor in good health, enrolled as a control in a pregnancy study. Sequencing used peripheral blood, obtained in the third trimester of pregnancy. DNA of the CDR3: TGTGCCAGCAGCACCTCCGGGACAGGGCTTTACGAGCAGTACTTC. It translates to CASSTSGTGLYEQYF.